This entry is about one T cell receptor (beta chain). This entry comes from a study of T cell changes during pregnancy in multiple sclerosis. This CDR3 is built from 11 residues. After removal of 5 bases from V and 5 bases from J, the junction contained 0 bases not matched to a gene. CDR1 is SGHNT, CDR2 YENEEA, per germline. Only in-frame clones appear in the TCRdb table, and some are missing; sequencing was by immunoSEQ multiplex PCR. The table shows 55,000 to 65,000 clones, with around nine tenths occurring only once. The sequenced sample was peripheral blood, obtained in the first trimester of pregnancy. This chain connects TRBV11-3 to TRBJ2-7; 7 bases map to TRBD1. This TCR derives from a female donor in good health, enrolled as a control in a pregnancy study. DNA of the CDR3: TGTGCCAGCAGCCAGGGGGACGAGCAGTACTTC. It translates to CASSQGDEQYF.